This T cell receptor (beta chain) was identified in a study of blood T cell repertoires in COVID-19. About the study: Italy, Spain and the United States were the sources of the convalescent and acute COVID-19 samples. The analysed material was cDNA or gDNA that came from T cells, B-cell-depleted T cells, or PBMCs.

In the source study's methods: Reference gene primer amplification yielded estimated nucleated cell counts. Profiled with immunoSEQ multiplex PCR; TCRdb holds only in-frame clones, not every one. Clone size and V and J calls were adopted from that table, with D and trimming inferred from the DNA. The data hold fewer than 350,000 clones, with around 89% observed a single time. Germline V gene lookup returns CDR1 MNHEY and CDR2 SMNVEV (reference sequence). This CDR3 is built from 17 residues. The V and J ends lost 5 bases and 8 bases, in that order; junction bases with no gene match: 18. The chain joins TRBV27 to TRBJ2-3; 8 nucleotides agree with TRBD2. The clonotype was recovered from a man in his forties or fifties with acute or convalescent COVID-19. Source material: peripheral blood. The CDR3 DNA is TGTGCCAGCAGTGGGGGCCAGCGGGGGACCAGAAGAGGTACGCAGTATTTT. It is translated as CASSGGQRGTRRGTQYF.